A selection of T cell receptor beta chains follows, all from one sample in a study of beta chain features in type 1 diabetes. The protocol was immunoSEQ multiplex PCR, while the TCRdb copy is restricted to in-frame clones and leaves out a portion. The table has 80,000 to 90,000 clones, 30% to 40% seen once. Sequenced material: stem cell memory CD4+ T cells from blood. The receptors derive from a young woman in good health. CDR3s include the opening cysteine and the closing phenylalanine or tryptophan. Each record gives: clone size, D gene, J gene, V gene, CDR3 DNA, CDR3 protein. The D gene is left open where the match is weak. The size field is filled for only some rows; it gives once, few, many or a size class.

clone size: NA
D gene: NA
J gene: TRBJ2-3
V gene: TRBV5-6
CDR3 DNA: TGTGCCAGCAGCTTGGCCAACAGGCGGGGAACAGATACGCAGTATTTT
CDR3 protein: CASSLANRRGTDTQYF

clone size: NA
D gene: NA
J gene: TRBJ1-1
V gene: TRBV7-2
CDR3 DNA: TGTGCCAGCAGCTTAGAGCGGGGGACTGAAGCTTTCTTT
CDR3 protein: CASSLERGTEAFF

clone size: few
D gene: NA
J gene: TRBJ2-5
V gene: TRBV5-4
CDR3 DNA: TGTGCCAGCAGTTTCAACAGGTTTGGAGAAGAGACCCAGTACTTC
CDR3 protein: CASSFNRFGEETQYF

clone size: NA
D gene: NA
J gene: TRBJ1-3
V gene: TRBV6-1
CDR3 DNA: TGTGCCAGCAGACAGGGTTACTCTGGAAACACCATATATTTT
CDR3 protein: CASRQGYSGNTIYF

clone size: few
D gene: NA
J gene: TRBJ2-7
V gene: TRBV27
CDR3 DNA: TGTGCCAGCACCAACAACGGGGGGCGACCGTACTTC
CDR3 protein: CASTNNGGRPYF

clone size: few
D gene: TRBD2
J gene: TRBJ2-1
V gene: TRBV12-5
CDR3 DNA: TGTGCTAGTGGTTTGGTAATAGCGGGAGACTACAATGAGCAGTTCTTC
CDR3 protein: CASGLVIAGDYNEQFF

clone size: NA
D gene: TRBD1
J gene: TRBJ1-3
V gene: TRBV18
CDR3 DNA: TGTGCCAGCTTCCCCCAGGGGGCCTCTGGAAACACCATATATTTT
CDR3 protein: CASFPQGASGNTIYF

clone size: few
D gene: NA
J gene: TRBJ2-7
V gene: TRBV20-1
CDR3 DNA: TGCAGTGCTAAAAAGGGGTCCGAGCAGTACTTC
CDR3 protein: CSAKKGSEQYF

clone size: many
D gene: NA
J gene: TRBJ1-2
V gene: TRBV4-2
CDR3 DNA: TGTGCCAGCAGCCAAGAAGGTAGTCAGGCCTATGGCTACACCTTC
CDR3 protein: CASSQEGSQAYGYTF

clone size: NA
D gene: NA
J gene: TRBJ2-3
V gene: TRBV7-3
CDR3 DNA: TGTGCCAGCAGCCCGACCCTAGGAGCAGATACGCAGTATTTT
CDR3 protein: CASSPTLGADTQYF

clone size: few
D gene: TRBD1
J gene: TRBJ1-2
V gene: TRBV30
CDR3 DNA: TGTGCCTGGAGTGTACTGGACAGGGGAGTAGGCTACACCTTC
CDR3 protein: CAWSVLDRGVGYTF

clone size: few
D gene: NA
J gene: TRBJ1-1
V gene: TRBV10-3
CDR3 DNA: TGTGCCATCAGCCCGACAGGAGTTCTGAACACTGAAGCTTTCTTT
CDR3 protein: CAISPTGVLNTEAFF

clone size: NA
D gene: NA
J gene: TRBJ1-1
V gene: TRBV7-9
CDR3 DNA: TGTGCCAGCAGCTTAGGCGAGAACACTGAAGCTTTCTTT
CDR3 protein: CASSLGENTEAFF

clone size: few
D gene: NA
J gene: TRBJ2-5
V gene: TRBV9
CDR3 DNA: TGTGCCAGCAGCGGAGCTTGGGGCCGGAACCAAGAGACCCAGTACTTC
CDR3 protein: CASSGAWGRNQETQYF

clone size: NA
D gene: NA
J gene: TRBJ2-4
V gene: TRBV4-3
CDR3 DNA: TGCGCCAGCAGCCAACGCCCGGGGGGCGAAAACATTCAGTACTTC
CDR3 protein: CASSQRPGGENIQYF

clone size: few
D gene: TRBD2
J gene: TRBJ2-1
V gene: TRBV4-2
CDR3 DNA: TGTGCCAGCAGCCAAGGCCCTCCACTAGCGGGAGTTCCCCATGAGCAGTTCTTC
CDR3 protein: CASSQGPPLAGVPHEQFF

clone size: few
D gene: TRBD1
J gene: TRBJ1-2
V gene: TRBV19
CDR3 DNA: TGTGCCAGTAGTACGGGACAGTACTATGGCTACACCTTC
CDR3 protein: CASSTGQYYGYTF

clone size: few
D gene: TRBD1
J gene: TRBJ1-1
V gene: TRBV5-1
CDR3 DNA: TGCGCCAGCAGCTCATCGACAGGGGAGGTAACTGAAGCTTTCTTT
CDR3 protein: CASSSSTGEVTEAFF

clone size: few
D gene: TRBD2
J gene: TRBJ2-3
V gene: TRBV11-2
CDR3 DNA: TGTGCCAGCAGTGGGACTAGCGGGGGGGAAAGCACAGATACGCAGTATTTT
CDR3 protein: CASSGTSGGESTDTQYF

clone size: few
D gene: NA
J gene: TRBJ2-3
V gene: TRBV7-8
CDR3 DNA: TGTGCCAGCAGCTTAGCAGGCCAGCCAACACAGATACGAGAGTATTTT
CDR3 protein: CASSLAGQPTQIREYF

clone size: NA
D gene: NA
J gene: TRBJ2-1
V gene: TRBV25-1
CDR3 DNA: TGTGCCAGCAGTGAATACGGGGGGCAGTTCTTC
CDR3 protein: CASSEYGGQFF

clone size: NA
D gene: TRBD1
J gene: TRBJ1-2
V gene: TRBV11-1
CDR3 DNA: TGTGCCAGCAGCATGGACGGGACAGGGGGCTTTGGCTACACCTTC
CDR3 protein: CASSMDGTGGFGYTF

clone size: few
D gene: TRBD2
J gene: TRBJ2-3
V gene: TRBV5-1
CDR3 DNA: TGCGCCAGCAGCCAGCGGACTAGCGGGCTCACAGATACGCAGTATTTT
CDR3 protein: CASSQRTSGLTDTQYF

clone size: NA
D gene: TRBD1
J gene: TRBJ2-5
V gene: TRBV4-1
CDR3 DNA: TGCGCCAGCAGCCAAGATGAGGGGGCAGGAGAGACCCAGTACTTC
CDR3 protein: CASSQDEGAGETQYF

clone size: NA
D gene: NA
J gene: TRBJ2-7
V gene: TRBV30
CDR3 DNA: TGTGCCTGGAGGTCCCGGGGGGAGCAGTACTTC
CDR3 protein: CAWRSRGEQYF

clone size: NA
D gene: NA
J gene: TRBJ2-7
V gene: TRBV27
CDR3 DNA: TGTGCCAGCAGTTTCAGGGCGAGCTCCTACGAGCAGTACTTC
CDR3 protein: CASSFRASSYEQYF

clone size: once
D gene: TRBD1
J gene: TRBJ1-2
V gene: TRBV5-6
CDR3 DNA: TGTGCCAGCAGCCTTGTGATAGGACAGGGATACTATGGCTACACCTTC
CDR3 protein: CASSLVIGQGYYGYTF

clone size: NA
D gene: TRBD1
J gene: TRBJ1-4
V gene: TRBV5-6
CDR3 DNA: TGTGCCAGCAGCTCCGGGACAGGAGAAAAACTGTTTTTT
CDR3 protein: CASSSGTGEKLFF

clone size: NA
D gene: NA
J gene: TRBJ1-1
V gene: TRBV7-6
CDR3 DNA: TGTGCCAGCAGCTTGAGGCAGAACACTGAAGCTTTCTTT
CDR3 protein: CASSLRQNTEAFF

clone size: few
D gene: NA
J gene: TRBJ2-3
V gene: TRBV5-6
CDR3 DNA: TGTGCCAGCAGCCCTCGGGCGGGAGATACGCAGTATTTT
CDR3 protein: CASSPRAGDTQYF

clone size: few
D gene: NA
J gene: TRBJ2-3
V gene: TRBV10-3
CDR3 DNA: TGTGCCATCAGTGAGACTGCTACTAGCACAGATACGCAGTATTTT
CDR3 protein: CAISETATSTDTQYF

clone size: NA
D gene: TRBD2
J gene: TRBJ2-5
V gene: TRBV4-1
CDR3 DNA: TGCGCCAGCAGCTATGAGACTTTAGCGGGAGAGACCCAGTACTTC
CDR3 protein: CASSYETLAGETQYF

clone size: few
D gene: TRBD1
J gene: TRBJ1-3
V gene: TRBV29-1
CDR3 DNA: TGCAGCGTTGAACAGGGGGCGGGTGATTCTGGAAACACCATATATTTT
CDR3 protein: CSVEQGAGDSGNTIYF

clone size: NA
D gene: TRBD1
J gene: TRBJ1-4
V gene: TRBV29-1
CDR3 DNA: TGCAGCGTTGAAGATAGGGCAGGGGGAGAAAAACTGTTTTTT
CDR3 protein: CSVEDRAGGEKLFF

clone size: once
D gene: NA
J gene: TRBJ2-3
V gene: TRBV12-5
CDR3 DNA: TGTGCTAATGGTCTCGCCAGGGGGGCAGACACAGATACGCAGTATTTT
CDR3 protein: CANGLARGADTDTQYF

clone size: NA
D gene: NA
J gene: TRBJ2-7
V gene: TRBV9
CDR3 DNA: TGTGCCAGCAGCGTAAACAGGCAAGACTACGAGCAGTACTTC
CDR3 protein: CASSVNRQDYEQYF

clone size: NA
D gene: TRBD1
J gene: TRBJ1-2
V gene: TRBV10-3
CDR3 DNA: TGTGCCATCAGTTCGGACAGGGCGGGCATATATGGCTACACCTTC
CDR3 protein: CAISSDRAGIYGYTF

clone size: NA
D gene: NA
J gene: TRBJ2-2
V gene: TRBV12-5
CDR3 DNA: TGTGCTAGTGGTTTGAGGCAGGGGTACCCCTGGGAGCTGTTTTTT
CDR3 protein: CASGLRQGYPWELFF

clone size: few
D gene: NA
J gene: TRBJ2-2
V gene: TRBV4-1
CDR3 DNA: TGCGCCAGCAGCCAAGTTAAGCACACCGGGGAGCTGTTTTTT
CDR3 protein: CASSQVKHTGELFF

clone size: NA
D gene: TRBD2
J gene: TRBJ2-1
V gene: TRBV6-6
CDR3 DNA: TGTGCCAGCAGTCGCTCGACTAGCGAGAGGGCCAATGAGCAGTTCTTC
CDR3 protein: CASSRSTSERANEQFF

clone size: NA
D gene: NA
J gene: TRBJ1-2
V gene: TRBV29-1
CDR3 DNA: TGCAGCGTTGAAGTTCGGACAGCGTCCAGCTACACCTTC
CDR3 protein: CSVEVRTASSYTF

clone size: NA
D gene: NA
J gene: TRBJ2-2
V gene: TRBV18
CDR3 DNA: TGTGCCAGCCATCGGGACTTAAACACCGGGGAGCTGTTTTTT
CDR3 protein: CASHRDLNTGELFF

clone size: NA
D gene: TRBD1
J gene: TRBJ1-3
V gene: TRBV7-2
CDR3 DNA: TGTGCCAGCAGCATACCGGGACAGGGATACACCATATATTTT
CDR3 protein: CASSIPGQGYTIYF

clone size: NA
D gene: NA
J gene: TRBJ2-2
V gene: TRBV9
CDR3 DNA: TGTGCCAGCAGCTACGCAGGGGCTCCGAACACCGGGGAGCTGTTTTTT
CDR3 protein: CASSYAGAPNTGELFF

clone size: NA
D gene: NA
J gene: TRBJ2-7
V gene: TRBV28
CDR3 DNA: TGTGCCAGCAGTGGGGGAGGGACAGGAACCTACGAGCAGTACTTC
CDR3 protein: CASSGGGTGTYEQYF

clone size: NA
D gene: NA
J gene: TRBJ2-1
V gene: TRBV11-3
CDR3 DNA: TGTGCCAGCAGCCTTAGCAGCCAGTGGGACAATGAGCAGTTCTTC
CDR3 protein: CASSLSSQWDNEQFF

clone size: NA
D gene: TRBD1
J gene: TRBJ2-7
V gene: TRBV5-6
CDR3 DNA: TGTGCCAGCAGCTTTTTGACAGGGGGCTACGAGCAGTACTTC
CDR3 protein: CASSFLTGGYEQYF